This T cell receptor beta chain was identified during a study of cytotoxic CD8 clonotypes in ibrutinib-treated CLL. Study-level information: There were 11 relapsed/refractory patients and roughly 15 treatment-naive patients, and fewer than 18 were IGHV unmutated. The study, taken as a whole, reports: Patients showed higher baseline clonality than age-matched healthy donors, and it tracked circulating CD8+ T-cell counts. Public clonotypes occurred uncommonly; on treatment, they contracted or remained stable.

Depth targeted 1 in 200,000 to 1 in 1 million T cells, averaging around 10x coverage per clonotype. The method was immunoSEQ multiplex PCR; TCRdb's version includes in-frame clones alone and lacks a portion of them. The repertoire holds some 140,000 clones, with about 80% as singletons. Germline V gene lookup returns CDR1 ENHRY and CDR2 SYGVKD. This CDR3 has 11 residues. The ends were cut back, 5 bases at V and 14 bases at J, with 15 bases in the middle. There are a few counts of this clone. Its target is not known. The chain combines TRBV10-3 with TRBJ1-2; possible D gene TRBD1, 5 bases. This TCR was recovered from a human donor with chronic lymphocytic leukemia. The specimen was PBMCs, collected after 12 months of ibrutinib treatment. The CDR3 reads CAISSNGANTF. The CDR3 region has the DNA TGTGCCATCAGTTCAAACGGGGCGAATACCTTC.